The 12 T cell receptor beta chains listed next were all sequenced from one sample in a study of regulatory T cells in long-lasting Graves disease. With iRepertoire HTBI primers and Arm-PCR of CDR3 regions, TCR beta libraries were built. TCRdb re-derived calls from the multiplex PCR reads in MiXCR, one entry per CDR3 protein. This sample has around 450,000 distinct CDR3 sequences, with more than 12% found just once. The time point: newly diagnosed GD, antithyroid drugs for less than 3 months. TCR sequences were obtained from RNA taken from PBMCs. These data were likewise used in another study, on T cells in Graves' hyperthyroidism and ophthalmopathy.

The source was peripheral blood mononuclear cells (PBMCs), collected at new diagnosis, from a patient treated with antithyroid drugs. These receptors were taken from a woman under 40 with Graves disease.

This clonotype was observed a few times. This rearrangement joins TRBV7-9 to TRBJ2-7, with 7 bases aligning to TRBD2. Trimming removed 0 bases from V and 7 bases from J; junction bases left unmatched: 9. Germline CDR1 and CDR2: SEHNR and FQNEAQ (reference sequence). The CDR3 spans 15 residues. CDR3 nucleotides: TGTGCCAGCAGCTTAGCGGGAGGGCCAGGACGAGAGCAGTACTTC. As protein: CASSLAGGPGREQYF. Based on the CDR3 plus reference TRBV7-9 and TRBJ2-7, the full variable domain is DTGVSQNPRHKITKRGQNVTFRCDPISEHNRLYWYRQTLGQGPEFLTYFQNEAQLEKSRLLSDRFSAERPKGSFSTLEIQRTEQGDSAMYLCASSLAGGPGREQYFGPGTRLTVT.

The rearrangement joins TRBV20-1 to TRBJ1-4; unclear D gene. This CDR3 is 17 amino acids long. Germline CDR1 DFQATT, CDR2 SNEGSKA (reference sequence). Trimming shortened V by 3 bases and J by 5 bases, and 22 bases separated the two germline ends. CDR3 DNA sequence: TGCAGTGCTAGTGGGATGCTTTCTGGTAGACAAAATGAAAAACTGTTTTTT. It specifies CSASGMLSGRQNEKLFF.

The CDR3 DNA is TGTGCCAGCAGCTTGAGGTTAAGGGCAGGGGACACTGAAGCTTTCTTT. Translation gives CASSLRLRAGDTEAFF. V gene TRBV5-8 combines with J gene TRBJ1-1; D perhaps matches TRBD1 (6 bases). CDR3 length: 16 residues. CDR1 SGHTS and CDR2 YDEGEE come from the germline V gene. The germline V and J ends were trimmed by 1 base and 3 bases, with 16 bases remaining between them.

J is TRBJ2-2 and V is TRBV7-9, with D perhaps assigned TRBD1 or TRBD2 (5 bases each). V was pared by 3 bases and J by 3 bases, with 11 bases between. CDR3 length: 15 residues. Germline V gene sequence: CDR1 SEHNR, CDR2 FQNEAQ (reference sequence). DNA for the CDR3: TGTGCCAGCAGCTTTTCCCGGGACCACACCGGGGAGCTGTTTTTT. Its translation: CASSFSRDHTGELFF.

This chain links TRBV30 with TRBJ1-1; 7 bases align to TRBD1. CDR1 and CDR2 (germline): GTSNPN, SVGIG (reference sequence). After removal of 5 bases from V and 7 bases from J, the junction contained 22 bases not matched to a gene. This CDR3 comprises 17 residues. The CDR3 loop reads CAWSIKDREGWMGEAFF. The CDR3 DNA sequence: TGTGCCTGGTCGATAAAAGACAGGGAAGGCTGGATGGGTGAAGCTTTCTTT.

This clonotype was found many times. The chain is built from TRBV30 and TRBJ2-7, with 10 bases lining up with TRBD2. J was trimmed by 7 bases and V by 2 bases; bases with no gene match: 5. CDR3 length: 13 amino acids. Germline CDR1 reads GTSNPN; CDR2 reads SVGIG (reference sequence). As DNA, the CDR3 is TGTGCCTGGAGTAGCGGGAGGGCCTGGGAGCAGTACTTC. It specifies CAWSSGRAWEQYF.

This chain links TRBV5-1 with TRBJ1-6; the D gene is possibly TRBD1 (5 bases). Germline lookup yields CDR1 SGHRS and CDR2 YFSETQ. This CDR3 spans 15 amino acids. The V end was cut by 7 bases, the J end by 7 bases, with 18 bases between. CDR3 protein: CASGAEPRLNSPLHF. Written as DNA, the CDR3 is TGCGCCAGCGGGGCCGAGCCTCGGCTGAATTCACCCCTCCACTTT.

This chain links TRBV24-1 with TRBJ1-1; D is possibly TRBD1 (6 bases). The CDR3 runs 13 residues. V was pared by 10 bases and J by 5 bases, with 16 bases between. Germline assignment: CDR1 KGHDR and CDR2 SFDVKD. CDR3: CATTEGGTTEAFF. The CDR3 coding sequence is TGTGCCACTACGGAAGGGGGAACTACTGAAGCTTTCTTT.

This chain joins TRBV6-2 or TRBV6-3 and TRBJ2-2; 8 bases map to TRBD2. Germline trimming cut 6 bases from V and 6 bases from J; bases unmatched to any gene: 6. There are 14 residues in the CDR3. Germline V gene data show CDR1 as MNHEY and CDR2 as SVGEGT. This chain's CDR3 is CASSAGGRSGELFF. The CDR3 DNA reads TGTGCCAGCAGCGCGGGAGGAAGGTCCGGGGAGCTGTTTTTT.

J is TRBJ2-4 and V is TRBV4-1; TRBD1 or TRBD2 may be the D gene (5 bases each). The CDR3 consists of 14 residues. Trimming cost V 1 base and J 9 bases, with 13 bases left between them. In germline, CDR1 is MGHRA, CDR2 YSYEKL. CDR3 sequence (DNA): TGCGCCAGCAGCCAAGCGCCGGCTGGGGGCATTCAGTACTTC. Translated, it gives CASSQAPAGGIQYF.

This clonotype was found many times. The chain couples TRBV7-3 to TRBJ1-2; no definite D call. From germline, CDR1 is SGHTA and CDR2 FQGTGA. Trimming left V 8 bases short and J 3 bases short, with 13 bases between. The CDR3 has 13 amino acids. The DNA of the CDR3 is TGTGCCAGCTCCCTCGAGGGATACTATGGCTACACCTTC. As protein: CASSLEGYYGYTF.

This clonotype showed up many times. The V gene is TRBV20-1, the J gene TRBJ2-3; 12 bases are a match to TRBD2. J lost 6 bases, V lost 3 bases, and 28 bases had no gene match. The V gene's germline CDR1 is DFQATT and CDR2 SNEGSKA (reference sequence). This CDR3 has 22 residues. CDR3 loop: CSARTNSILAGGEAPPWDTQYF. The CDR3 region has the DNA TGCAGTGCTAGGACGAATTCCATACTAGCGGGAGGCGAGGCCCCACCCTGGGATACGCAGTATTTT.